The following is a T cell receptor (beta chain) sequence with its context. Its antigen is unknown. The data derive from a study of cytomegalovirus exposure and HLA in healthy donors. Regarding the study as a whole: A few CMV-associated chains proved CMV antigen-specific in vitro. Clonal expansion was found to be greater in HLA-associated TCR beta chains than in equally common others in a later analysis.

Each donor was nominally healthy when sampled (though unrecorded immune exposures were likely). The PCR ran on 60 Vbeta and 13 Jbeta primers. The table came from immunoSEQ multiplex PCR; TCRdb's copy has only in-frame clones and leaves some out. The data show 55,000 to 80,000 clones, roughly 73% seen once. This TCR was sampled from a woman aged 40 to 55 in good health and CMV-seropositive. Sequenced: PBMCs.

DNA for the CDR3: TGTGCCAGCAGACACGGGGAGGGCAGGGCCTACGAGCAGTACTTC. This translates into CASRHGEGRAYEQYF. V and J are TRBV6-6 and TRBJ2-7; 7 bases fit TRBD2. The CDR3 loop spans 15 amino acids. Losses at the gene ends were 6 bases for V and 2 bases for J; bases not matched to a gene: 10. Germline loops: CDR1 MNHNY, CDR2 SVGAGI (reference sequence).